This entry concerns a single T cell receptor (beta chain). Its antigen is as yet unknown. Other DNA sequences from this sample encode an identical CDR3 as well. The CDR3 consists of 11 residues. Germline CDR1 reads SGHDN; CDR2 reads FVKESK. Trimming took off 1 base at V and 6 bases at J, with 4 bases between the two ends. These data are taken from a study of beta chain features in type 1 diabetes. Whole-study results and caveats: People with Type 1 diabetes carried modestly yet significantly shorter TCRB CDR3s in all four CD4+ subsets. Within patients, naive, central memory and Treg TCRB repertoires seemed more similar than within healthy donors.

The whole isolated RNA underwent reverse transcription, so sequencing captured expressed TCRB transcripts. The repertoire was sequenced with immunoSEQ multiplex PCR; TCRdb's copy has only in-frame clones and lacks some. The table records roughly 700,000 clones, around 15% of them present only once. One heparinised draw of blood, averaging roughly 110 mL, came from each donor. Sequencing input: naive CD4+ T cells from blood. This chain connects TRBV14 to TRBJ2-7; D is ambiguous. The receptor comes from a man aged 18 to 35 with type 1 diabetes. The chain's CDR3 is CASSQASEQYF. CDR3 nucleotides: TGTGCCAGCAGCCAAGCTTCCGAGCAGTACTTC.